This T cell receptor beta chain appears in the sequencing data of a study of cytomegalovirus exposure and HLA in healthy donors. With 60 Vbeta and 13 Jbeta primers, the PCR was carried out. The data were produced by immunoSEQ multiplex PCR, yet TCRdb's version contains in-frame clones alone and is incomplete. The table lists about 130,000 clones, 17% of them singletons. Overall study findings and caveats: Among immune exposure information, only CMV serostatus was available. In a later analysis, common viral pathogens appeared linked to several of the most significant clusters.

This clone was detected a few times. The target antigen is unknown. This CDR3 is built from 13 residues. Germline V CDR1 and CDR2: SGHTA, FQGNSA. Trimming removed 1 base from V and 4 bases from J, with 7 bases in between. The sample consisted of PBMCs. The source is a female donor in good health and CMV-seropositive. The chain has TRBV7-2 and TRBJ2-5; D ambiguous. Written as DNA, the CDR3 is TGTGCCAGCAGCTTAGGTGGCGGAGAGACCCAGTACTTC. Translated, it gives CASSLGGGETQYF.